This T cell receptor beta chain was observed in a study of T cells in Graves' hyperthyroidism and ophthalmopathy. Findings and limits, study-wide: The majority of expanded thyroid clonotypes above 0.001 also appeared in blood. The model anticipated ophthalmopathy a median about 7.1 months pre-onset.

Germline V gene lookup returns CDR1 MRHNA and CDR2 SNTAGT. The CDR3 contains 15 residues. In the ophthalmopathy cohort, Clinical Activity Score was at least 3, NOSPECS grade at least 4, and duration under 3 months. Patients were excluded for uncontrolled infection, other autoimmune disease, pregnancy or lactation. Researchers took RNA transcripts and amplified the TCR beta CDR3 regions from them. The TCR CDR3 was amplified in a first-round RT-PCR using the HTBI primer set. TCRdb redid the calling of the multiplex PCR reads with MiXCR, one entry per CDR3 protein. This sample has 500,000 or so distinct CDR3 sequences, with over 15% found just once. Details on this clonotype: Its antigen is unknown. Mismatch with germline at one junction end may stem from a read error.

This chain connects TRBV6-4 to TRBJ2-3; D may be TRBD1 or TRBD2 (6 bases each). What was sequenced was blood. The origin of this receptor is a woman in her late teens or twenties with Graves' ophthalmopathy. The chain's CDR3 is CASSRGLVWTDTLYF. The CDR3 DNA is TGTGCCAGCAGCAGGGGACTGGTGTGGACAGATACGCTGTATTTT.